This entry lists 7 T cell receptor beta chains sequenced from one sample in a study of cytomegalovirus exposure and HLA in healthy donors (dated by TCRdb to 2015 to 2018). Library prep was done by the immunoSEQ multiplex PCR assay. A mixture of 60 forward primers for TCR Vbeta segments and 13 reverse primers for TCR Jbeta segments was used in the multiplex PCR. This is the immuneACCESS table as TCRdb keeps it, with only in-frame sequences that have V and J called. A part of the clones is gone; compared with another copy, unresolved V genes explain less than half, and the rest is unexplained. In all, the sample holds fewer than 200,000 clones, and approximately 79% of those were seen once. The ten top clones hold approximately 2.1% of the sample. Sequencing was done on a sample of PBMCs. These TCRs come from a male donor in good health and CMV-seronegative.

The V gene is TRBV19, the J gene TRBJ1-2; possibly TRBD1 for D (6 bases). V lost 5 bases and J lost 4, with 17 bases in between. The CDR3 covers 15 residues. Germline CDR1 reads LNHDA; CDR2 reads SQIVND (reference sequence). CDR3 loop: CASSSQGMRLYGYTF. For the CDR3, the DNA is TGTGCCAGTAGTTCACAGGGCATGAGACTCTATGGCTACACCTTC.

This rearrangement joins TRBV6-1 to TRBJ2-3; possibly TRBD1 for D (6 bases). The ends were cut back, 3 bases at V and 1 base at J, with 8 bases in the middle. The germline CDR1 and CDR2 sequences are MNHNS and SASEGT. This CDR3 comprises 14 residues. CDR3 sequence (DNA): TGTGCCAGCAGTGACAGACAGGGCACAGATACGCAGTATTTT. Protein product: CASSDRQGTDTQYF.

The rearrangement uses TRBV11-2 and TRBJ1-2; TRBD1 agrees at 9 bases. The CDR3 runs to 15 residues. The J segment lost 4 bases and the V segment lost 5 bases, leaving 8 bases of the junction unmatched. From germline, CDR1 is SGHAT and CDR2 FQNNGV. The CDR3 DNA sequence: TGTGCCAGCAGCCACTACAGGGGGCGCACCTATGGCTACACCTTC. Translating it yields CASSHYRGRTYGYTF.

This clone has only a few counts. This chain uses TRBV5-4 with TRBJ2-3; 7 bases line up with TRBD1. The J segment lost 0 bases and the V segment lost 4 bases, leaving 8 bases of the junction unmatched. This CDR3 is built from 16 residues. From germline, CDR1 is SGHNT and CDR2 YYREEE (reference sequence). In DNA form, the CDR3 reads TGTGCCAGCAGCCTCGGGACAGCCAGAAGCACAGATACGCAGTATTTT. It is translated as CASSLGTARSTDTQYF.

The chain is built from TRBV19 and TRBJ2-2, with 7 positions matching TRBD1. V trimming: 7 bases; J trimming: 5 bases; junction bases outside the gene matches: 7. This CDR3 comprises 14 residues. CDR1 and CDR2 (germline): LNHDA, SQIVND (reference sequence). DNA for the CDR3: TGTGCCAGTAAGGCTGGACAGGTGACCGGGGAGCTGTTTTTT. It codes for CASKAGQVTGELFF.

The CDR3 is CASSQAPTSGGRSTDTQYF. As DNA, the CDR3 is TGCGCCAGCAGCCAAGCCCCAACTAGCGGGGGTCGTAGCACAGATACGCAGTATTTT. The V gene is TRBV4-3, the J gene TRBJ2-3; 11 positions agree with TRBD2. Germline CDR1 and CDR2: LGHNA and YSLEER. Losses at the gene ends were 1 base for V and 0 bases for J; bases not matched to a gene: 9. The CDR3 totals 19 residues.

The chain is built from TRBV19 and TRBJ1-5; possibly TRBD1 for D (5 bases). CDR1 is LNHDA and CDR2 is SQIVND in the germline V gene (reference sequence). This CDR3 contains 16 residues. The V gene lost 2 bases and the J gene lost 0 bases, with 11 bases spanning the gap. The CDR3 DNA follows: TGTGCCAGTAGTATAAACGGGGGAGGTAGCAATCAGCCCCAGCATTTT. This sequence encodes CASSINGGGSNQPQHF. Looking up the rest from reference TRBV19 and TRBJ1-5 gives the full variable domain: DGGITQSPKYLFRKEGQNVTLSCEQNLNHDAMYWYRQDPGQGLRLIYYSQIVNDFQKGDIAEGYSVSREKKESFPLTVTSAQKNPTAFYLCASSINGGGSNQPQHFGDGTRLSIL.